A single sample gave rise to the 22 T cell receptor beta chains below, sequenced in a study of blood T cell repertoires in COVID-19. Profiling relied on immunoSEQ multiplex PCR, and the TCRdb table lists in-frame clones only, not all of them. The sample yields 130,000 to 150,000 clones, over 70% seen once. The sequenced sample was peripheral blood. Source of these receptors: a man aged 80 or over with acute or convalescent COVID-19.

The CDR3 sequence: CASSLEGRPGGGNTIYF. CDR3 in DNA: TGTGCCAGCAGCTTAGAGGGGCGGCCTGGGGGGGGAAACACCATATATTTT. The V gene is TRBV7-2, the J gene TRBJ1-3, with D possibly TRBD1 on 5 matching bases. From germline, CDR1 is SGHTA and CDR2 FQGNSA. The CDR3 runs 17 residues. V was cut by 1 base and J by 4 bases, with 17 bases left in between.

This clone was detected only once. The chain links TRBV7-2 to TRBJ1-3; maybe TRBD1 (6 bases). The V gene lost 3 bases and the J gene lost 3 bases, with 12 bases spanning the gap. There are 15 residues in the CDR3. Looked up from germline, CDR1 is SGHTA and CDR2 is FQGNSA. CDR3 nucleotide sequence: TGTGCCAGCAGCTTGATACAGGGACGTGGAAACACCATATATTTT. This translates into CASSLIQGRGNTIYF.

The chain is built from TRBV7-8 and TRBJ2-3; 7 nucleotides line up with TRBD2. Looked up from germline, CDR1 is SGHVS and CDR2 is FQNEAQ. The V and J ends lost 0 bases and 3 bases, in that order; junction bases with no gene match: 12. This CDR3 has 18 residues. In DNA form, the CDR3 reads TGTGCCAGCAGCTTAGCGGTCGGGCGCGGGAGAAGGACAGATACGCAGTATTTT. Translated, it gives CASSLAVGRGRRTDTQYF.

J is TRBJ2-7 and V is TRBV7-9; D possibly corresponds to TRBD2 (5 bases). CDR1 is SEHNR and CDR2 is FQNEAQ in the germline V gene (reference sequence). The V end lost 3 bases, the J end lost 6 bases, and 15 bases lay between the germline ends. There are 14 residues in the CDR3. The CDR3 bases are TGTGCCAGCAGCTTTGACTACACCCCCTCCGAGCAGTACTTC. Translation gives CASSFDYTPSEQYF.

This clone has a single count. J is TRBJ2-1 and V is TRBV2, with D possibly matching TRBD2 (5 bases). This CDR3 region has 14 residues. The germline V gene has CDR1 SNHLY and CDR2 FYNNEI. V shed 4 bases and J shed 9 bases, with 16 bases lying between them. Here the CDR3 DNA reads TGTGCCAGCAGTGGGGAGAAGGTACCCGGTGAGCAGTTCTTC. This codes for CASSGEKVPGEQFF.

The chain carries TRBV2 and TRBJ2-2; D is possibly TRBD1 (6 bases). From germline, CDR1 is SNHLY and CDR2 FYNNEI. Deletions cut 6 bases from V and 1 base from J, with 9 bases between. CDR3 length equals 14 residues. This CDR3 is CASSGQRNTGELFF. As DNA, the CDR3 is TGTGCCAGCAGCGGACAGAGGAACACCGGGGAGCTGTTTTTT.

The rearrangement uses TRBV6-5 and TRBJ2-7; D is unclear. The CDR3 is 13 amino acids. Germline V gene sequence: CDR1 MNHEY, CDR2 SVGAGI. Trimming took 7 bases from V and 11 from J, leaving 21 bases between them. DNA for the CDR3: TGTGCCAGCATGGGCCTTTCACAGCTAACGAAGTACTTC. This codes for CASMGLSQLTKYF.

The V call is TRBV27, the J call TRBJ1-5, with unresolved D. Germline V gene sequence: CDR1 MNHEY, CDR2 SMNVEV (reference sequence). The CDR3 consists of 13 residues. Between the trimmed V and J ends, which lost 5 bases and 0 bases, there was a span of 5 bases. This CDR3 reads CASSDYSNQPQHF. The CDR3 coding sequence is TGTGCCAGCAGTGACTATAGCAATCAGCCCCAGCATTTT.

The V gene is TRBV7-2, the J gene TRBJ2-7, with 7 bases lining up with TRBD1. CDR1 is SGHTA and CDR2 is FQGNSA in the germline V gene. Germline trimming cut 2 bases from V and 2 bases from J; bases unmatched to any gene: 12. The CDR3 is 17 residues long. CDR3 sequence: CASSLPRTGGTPYEQYF. The CDR3 DNA reads as TGTGCCAGCAGCTTACCCCGGACAGGTGGGACCCCCTACGAGCAGTACTTC.

The genes are TRBV27 and TRBJ2-4, with D possibly being TRBD1 (6 bases). V shed 6 bases and J shed 8 bases, with 23 bases lying between them. Per the germline V gene, CDR1 is MNHEY and CDR2 is SMNVEV (reference sequence). The CDR3 runs 16 residues. CDR3 amino acids: CASSRGPVQGQYIQYF. The CDR3 nucleotides read TGTGCCAGCAGCCGCGGACCGGTCCAGGGGCAATACATTCAGTACTTC.

The CDR3 region is CASLRDYAYEQYF. CDR3 sequence (DNA): TGTGCCAGCCTCCGGGACTACGCCTACGAGCAGTACTTC. The chain combines TRBV2 with TRBJ2-7, with 7 bases lining up with TRBD2. Germline CDR1 and CDR2: SNHLY and FYNNEI. Trimming removed 8 bases from V and 2 bases from J; junction bases left unmatched: 6. The CDR3 extends over 13 amino acids.

V gene TRBV5-6 combines with J gene TRBJ1-5; 8 nucleotides agree with TRBD1. V lost 4 bases, J lost 5 bases, and 5 bases stayed unmatched. CDR1 is SGHDT, CDR2 YYEEEE, per germline. The CDR3 length is 14 residues. CDR3 bases: TGTGCCAGCAGCCTGGGACAGGCACATCAGCCCCAGCATTTT. Translation gives CASSLGQAHQPQHF.

The V gene is TRBV19, the J gene TRBJ2-7; the D gene is possibly TRBD1 (5 bases). Per germline, CDR1 LNHDA and CDR2 SQIVND (reference sequence). The CDR3 is 14 amino acids. The V end lost 4 bases, the J end lost 1 base, and 11 bases lay between the germline ends. CDR3 DNA: TGTGCCAGTAGTAGGCGGACACTATCCTACGAGCAGTACTTC. Translation gives CASSRRTLSYEQYF. The full variable domain, completed using reference TRBV19 and TRBJ2-7, is DGGITQSPKYLFRKEGQNVTLSCEQNLNHDAMYWYRQDPGQGLRLIYYSQIVNDFQKGDIAEGYSVSREKKESFPLTVTSAQKNPTAFYLCASSRRTLSYEQYFGPGTRLTVT.

V is TRBV28 and J is TRBJ2-3, with 9 bases identical to TRBD1. V was clipped by 7 bases and J by 5 bases; unmatched bases: 7. CDR1 is MDHEN, CDR2 SYDVKM, per germline. This CDR3 has 14 residues. The CDR3 sequence: CASTGGQGKDTQYF. DNA for the CDR3: TGTGCCAGCACAGGGGGACAGGGTAAAGATACGCAGTATTTT.

Turning to this clone: Other nucleotide sequences in the sample specify the same CDR3. The V gene is TRBV3-1 (or the pseudogene TRBV3-2), the J gene TRBJ1-1, with TRBD1 as a possible D gene (5 bases). V lost 1 base and J lost 5, with 11 bases in between. This CDR3 has 14 amino acids. Germline V gene lookup returns CDR1 LGHDT and CDR2 YNNKEL (reference sequence). The CDR3 loop is CASSQGGGSTEAFF. CDR3 in DNA: TGTGCCAGCAGCCAAGGGGGGGGTAGTACTGAAGCTTTCTTT.

The chain employs TRBV7-3 and TRBJ2-3; 8 bases are a match to TRBD2. V dropped 4 bases and J dropped 4; count of bases not matched to a gene: 10. The CDR3 has 16 residues. Germline CDR1 reads SGHTA; CDR2 reads FQGTGA. CDR3 protein: CASSSVSGKRADTQYF. CDR3 sequence (DNA): TGTGCCAGCAGCTCCGTTAGCGGGAAAAGGGCAGATACGCAGTATTTT.

The chain has TRBV11-2 and TRBJ2-1; TRBD2 is a possible D gene (5 bases). CDR1 is SGHAT and CDR2 is FQNNGV in the germline V gene. The CDR3 is made up of 19 amino acids. Deletions cut 0 bases from V and 0 bases from J, with 18 bases between. The CDR3: CASSLDSEAGRSSYNEQFF. CDR3 in DNA: TGTGCCAGCAGCTTAGATTCGGAGGCGGGTCGGAGCTCCTACAATGAGCAGTTCTTC.

The chain employs TRBV29-1 and TRBJ1-1; the D is unclear. Trimming cost V 4 bases and J 1 base, with 4 bases left between them. The CDR3 extends over 11 amino acids. Looked up from germline, CDR1 is SQVTM and CDR2 is ANQGSEA. The CDR3, as DNA: TGCAGCGTTGTATGGAACACTGAAGCTTTCTTT. Amino acids: CSVVWNTEAFF.

This clone was recorded only once. This rearrangement joins TRBV2 to TRBJ1-5, with D tentatively TRBD1 (6 bases). Germline CDR1 reads SNHLY; CDR2 reads FYNNEI. V lost 4 bases, J lost 3 bases, and 13 bases lay in between. CDR3 size: 15 residues. The CDR3 DNA reads TGTGCCAGCAGTGGCCGGACAGTCTCCAATCAGCCCCAGCATTTT. Its translation is CASSGRTVSNQPQHF. Using reference TRBV2 and TRBJ1-5 for the parts outside the CDR3, the full variable domain is EPEVTQTPSHQVTQMGQEVILRCVPISNHLYFYWYRQILGQKVEFLVSFYNNEISEKSEIFDDQFSVERPDGSNFTLKIRSTKLEDSAMYFCASSGRTVSNQPQHFGDGTRLSIL.

V usage is TRBV5-1 and J usage is TRBJ2-3, with 12 bases that match TRBD1. The ends lost 4 bases at V and 7 bases at J; junction bases unmatched: 4. Germline values: CDR1 SGHRS, CDR2 YFSETQ. The CDR3 spans 14 residues. CDR3 in DNA: TGCGCCAGCAGCGGGACAGGGGGCCCAAATACGCAGTATTTT. This translates into CASSGTGGPNTQYF.

This chain uses TRBV18 with TRBJ2-7; D gene ambiguous. The CDR3 is 14 residues long. V was clipped by 2 bases and J by 6 bases, with 14 bases between them. Germline CDR1 KGHSH, CDR2 LQKENI. CDR3 region: CASSPGFTRGEQYF. The CDR3 DNA reads TGTGCCAGCTCACCAGGCTTCACTCGCGGCGAGCAGTACTTC. Full variable domain (remainder filled in from reference TRBV18 and TRBJ2-7): NAGVMQNPRHLVRRRGQEARLRCSPMKGHSHVYWYRQLPEEGLKFMVYLQKENIIDESGMPKERFSAEFPKEGPSILRIQQVVRGDSAAYFCASSPGFTRGEQYFGPGTRLTVT.

This clone was detected once. The rearrangement links TRBV29-1 to TRBJ1-3; D uncertain. The ends were cut back, 0 bases at V and 0 bases at J, with 15 bases in the middle. CDR1 is SQVTM and CDR2 is ANQGSEA in the germline V gene. This CDR3 spans 17 amino acids. The CDR3: CSVEDGGRPNSGNTIYF. CDR3 bases: TGCAGCGTTGAAGATGGAGGCAGACCGAACTCTGGAAACACCATATATTTT.